This note documents a single TCR beta chain sequence. Its cognate antigen is unknown. RNA was extracted from bulk tissue without any cell sorting. Three rounds of nested PCR, following a modified ARM-PCR protocol, produced the TCRbeta library. TCRdb itself ran the multiplex PCR reads through MiXCR, one entry per CDR3 protein. The sample includes 60,000 to 90,000 distinct CDR3 sequences, 77% of them seen just once. This entry belongs to a study of tumor and adjacent non-tumor tissue in lung cancer. General study findings and limits: Normal lung showed higher cumulative top 100 clone frequency than tumor.

Sequencing input: lung tumor tissue. This clonotype was obtained from a woman aged 50 to 60 with non-small cell lung cancer.

CDR3 bases: TGTGCCACCAGTCAGAATGGACAAGACTACAATGAGCAGTTCTTC. It codes for CATSQNGQDYNEQFF. J is TRBJ2-1 and V is TRBV24-1; maybe TRBD1 (5 bases). Germline V gene data show CDR1 as KGHDR and CDR2 as SFDVKD. The CDR3 totals 15 residues. The V end lost 6 bases, the J end lost 3 bases, and 14 bases lay between the germline ends.